The 15 T cell receptor beta chains reported below all come from one sample, sequenced in a study of T cell responses to AZD1222 COVID-19 vaccine. Using immunoSEQ multiplex PCR, the repertoire was profiled, and TCRdb retains in-frame clones only, with some absent. In the table there are about 110,000 clones, 85% to 90% of which are singletons. The material was peripheral blood, obtained 28 days after the second AZD1222 dose. These receptors were taken from an adult who received the AZD1222 COVID-19 vaccine.

V and J are TRBV6-5 and TRBJ2-6; D possibly corresponds to TRBD1 (5 bases). CDR1 and CDR2 from the germline V gene are MNHEY and SVGAGI. This CDR3 has 16 amino acids. V was shortened by 0 bases and J by 0 bases, with 6 bases between the two germline ends. This CDR3 reads CASSYSGLSGANVLTF. The CDR3 bases are TGTGCCAGCAGTTACTCGGGGCTCTCTGGGGCCAACGTCCTGACTTTC.

The table lists this clone with a few counts. The CDR3 DNA reads TGTGCCAGCAGCTTGGGGGGCAGGGGATCCCCTTATGAGCAGTTCTTC. Its translation: CASSLGGRGSPYEQFF. This chain joins TRBV5-5 and TRBJ2-1; D might be TRBD1 (6 bases). Germline V gives CDR1 SGHKS, CDR2 YYEKEE (reference sequence). Trimming pared 0 bases from V and 8 bases from J, leaving 18 bases between. This CDR3 comprises 16 residues.

The V and J genes are TRBV6-5 and TRBJ2-7, with D perhaps assigned TRBD1 or TRBD2 (5 bases each). The CDR3 loop spans 14 amino acids. Germline lookup yields CDR1 MNHEY and CDR2 SVGAGI. Between the trimmed V and J ends, which lost 2 bases and 1 base, there was a span of 9 bases. Written as DNA, the CDR3 is TGTGCCAGCAGTTACGGGGGAAAGTCCTACGAGCAGTACTTC. It yields the protein CASSYGGKSYEQYF.

The V call is TRBV28, the J call TRBJ1-5; D unclear. This CDR3 has 15 amino acids. Looked up from germline, CDR1 is MDHEN and CDR2 is SYDVKM. V was shortened by 7 bases and J by 0 bases, with 13 bases between the two germline ends. The CDR3 reads CASTTTLFSNQPQHF. CDR3 coding DNA: TGTGCCAGCACCACCACCCTTTTTAGCAATCAGCCCCAGCATTTT. Based on the CDR3 plus reference TRBV28 and TRBJ1-5, the full variable domain is DVKVTQSSRYLVKRTGEKVFLECVQDMDHENMFWYRQDPGLGLRLIYFSYDVKMKEKGDIPEGYSVSREKKERFSLILESASTNQTSMYLCASTTTLFSNQPQHFGDGTRLSIL.

The chain employs TRBV5-1 and TRBJ1-6, with a possible D match to TRBD1 (5 bases). There are 17 residues in the CDR3. Germline-derived CDR1 and CDR2 are SGHRS and YFSETQ. The V end was cut by 4 bases, the J end by 0 bases, with 14 bases between. CDR3 nucleotides: TGCGCCAGCAGCCCTTTGGGGGAGAGCTCCTATAATTCACCCCTCCACTTT. Its translation: CASSPLGESSYNSPLHF.

The CDR3 loop is CASSLRDGTLRYTF. In DNA, the CDR3 is TGTGCCAGCAGCCTCCGGGACGGAACCCTCCGCTACACCTTC. This sequence joins TRBV3-1 (or the pseudogene TRBV3-2) and TRBJ1-2, with D perhaps TRBD1 (5 bases). The CDR3 length is 14 residues. Germline lookup yields CDR1 LGHDT and CDR2 YNNKEL (reference sequence). V was shortened by 4 bases and J by 9 bases, with 18 bases between the two germline ends.

This chain joins TRBV7-9 and TRBJ1-5, with D unclear. Trimming took 4 bases from V and 4 from J, leaving 8 bases between them. CDR1 and CDR2 (germline): SEHNR, FQNEAQ (reference sequence). The CDR3 is made up of 13 amino acids. CDR3 in DNA: TGTGCCAGCAGCTACTCAACAAATCAGCCCCAGCATTTT. Protein: CASSYSTNQPQHF.

This chain connects TRBV9 to TRBJ1-3, with D uncertain. The CDR3 is 15 residues long. The germline gives CDR1 SGDLS, CDR2 YYNGEE. Trimming took off 1 base at V and 3 bases at J, with 11 bases between the two ends. Here the CDR3 reads CASSVFREGGNTIYF. The CDR3 bases are TGTGCCAGCAGCGTATTCAGAGAAGGTGGAAACACCATATATTTT.

The V gene is TRBV28, the J gene TRBJ2-7; the D gene is possibly TRBD1 (6 bases). The CDR3 consists of 14 residues. Germline V gene lookup returns CDR1 MDHEN and CDR2 SYDVKM. V was trimmed by 3 bases and J by 6 bases, leaving 15 bases between them. CDR3 protein: CASSFAGARVEQYF. The CDR3 nucleotides read TGTGCCAGCAGTTTTGCAGGGGCGCGGGTCGAGCAGTACTTC. The full variable domain, completed using reference TRBV28 and TRBJ2-7, is DVKVTQSSRYLVKRTGEKVFLECVQDMDHENMFWYRQDPGLGLRLIYFSYDVKMKEKGDIPEGYSVSREKKERFSLILESASTNQTSMYLCASSFAGARVEQYFGPGTRLTVT.

The chain combines TRBV3-1 (or the pseudogene TRBV3-2) with TRBJ1-5; D is uncertain. The CDR3 loop spans 17 amino acids. With 5 bases removed from V and 5 bases from J, the gap between germline ends came to 22 bases. CDR1 LGHDT and CDR2 YNNKEL come from the germline V gene (reference sequence). This chain's CDR3 is CASSRRDPIWHHQPQHF. CDR3 DNA: TGTGCCAGCAGCAGGCGAGATCCCATTTGGCATCATCAGCCCCAGCATTTT.

This clone was found many times. The chain joins TRBV18 to TRBJ2-7; TRBD1 is a possible D gene (5 bases). Per germline, CDR1 KGHSH and CDR2 LQKENI. The CDR3 contains 13 residues. The ends were cut back, 2 bases at V and 3 bases at J, with 8 bases in the middle. CDR3 loop: CASSPDSLYEQYF. The CDR3 DNA follows: TGTGCCAGCTCACCAGACAGTCTCTACGAGCAGTACTTC.

In its sample, this clone was seen once. Other DNA sequences in the sample encode the same CDR3. The rearrangement joins TRBV19 to TRBJ1-5; D unclear. The CDR3 is 13 residues long. Deletions cut 2 bases from V and 3 bases from J, with 5 bases between. Germline CDR1 reads LNHDA; CDR2 reads SQIVND (reference sequence). CDR3 protein: CASSIPPNQPQHF. In DNA, the CDR3 is TGTGCCAGTAGTATACCCCCCAATCAGCCCCAGCATTTT. Full variable domain (rest looked up from reference TRBV19 and TRBJ1-5): DGGITQSPKYLFRKEGQNVTLSCEQNLNHDAMYWYRQDPGQGLRLIYYSQIVNDFQKGDIAEGYSVSREKKESFPLTVTSAQKNPTAFYLCASSIPPNQPQHFGDGTRLSIL.

The V call is TRBV7-3, the J call TRBJ1-1; D unresolved. From germline, CDR1 is SGHTA and CDR2 FQGTGA. This CDR3 contains 13 residues. V was shortened by 4 bases and J by 1 base, with 7 bases between the two germline ends. CDR3 region: CASSWAWNTEAFF. DNA of the CDR3: TGTGCCAGCAGCTGGGCCTGGAACACTGAAGCTTTCTTT.

The chain recombines TRBV7-9 with TRBJ1-5; TRBD1 agrees at 10 bases. This CDR3 spans 16 amino acids. CDR1 is SEHNR, CDR2 FQNEAQ, per germline (reference sequence). The J segment lost 2 bases and the V segment lost 4 bases, leaving 5 bases of the junction unmatched. The CDR3, as DNA: TGTGCCAGCAGCTCCGGGACAGGGGTTGGCAATCAGCCCCAGCATTTT. It codes for CASSSGTGVGNQPQHF.

The CDR3 nucleotides read TGTGCCAGTAGTGACTATGGGGGCTACACCTTC. As protein: CASSDYGGYTF. The chain joins TRBV19 to TRBJ1-2; D ambiguous. This CDR3 has 11 amino acids. Trimming left V 5 bases short and J 8 bases short, with 9 bases between. Germline CDR1 LNHDA, CDR2 SQIVND (reference sequence).